A single TCR beta chain is shown here with its context. Only in-frame clones appear in the TCRdb table, and some are missing; sequencing was by immunoSEQ multiplex PCR. The table includes tens of thousands of clones, just under 85% detected once. The data were taken from a study of T cells in localized non-small cell lung cancer. CDR3 length: 13 amino acids. Trimming took off 1 base at V and 1 base at J, with 7 bases between the two ends. The germline V gene encodes CDR1 SQVTM and CDR2 ANQGSEA. The receptor's source is a female donor of 60 years or more with stage I lung adenocarcinoma. The sequences come from peripheral blood, collected before any cancer treatment. The chain is built from TRBV29-1 and TRBJ2-5; D is ambiguous. The CDR3 protein is CSVEGAFQETQYF. The CDR3 bases are TGCAGCGTTGAAGGGGCCTTCCAAGAGACCCAGTACTTC.